Following are 20 T cell receptor beta chains from one sample sequenced in a study of blood T cells in healthy people across ages. Combining a sample-barcoded 5' primer with a J-beta primer mix, a second PCR ran for 7 to 11 cycles. TCRdb independently ran MiXCR on the 5' RACE reads; one entry per CDR3 protein. The sample lists 1.5 million to 2 million distinct CDR3 sequences, 49% seen once, with approximately 2% in the top ten. Sequenced sample: blood. These receptors were collected from a woman aged 40 to 50 in good health.

The CDR3 nucleotides are TGTGCCAGCAGTGGATTGGGTGAGCAGTTCTTC. It yields the protein CASSGLGEQFF. This rearrangement joins TRBV28 to TRBJ2-1; no clear D gene. CDR1 is MDHEN, CDR2 SYDVKM, per germline. Trimming took off 5 bases at V and 9 bases at J, with 8 bases between the two ends. This CDR3 spans 11 amino acids.

The chain employs TRBV24-1 and TRBJ2-5, with no clear D. This CDR3 has 14 residues. The germline gives CDR1 KGHDR, CDR2 SFDVKD. Trimming took 0 bases from V and 6 from J, leaving 10 bases between them. The CDR3 region is CATSDLLESKTQYF. CDR3 nucleotide sequence: TGTGCCACCAGTGATTTGCTCGAATCGAAGACCCAGTACTTC.

V gene TRBV20-1 combines with J gene TRBJ2-3, with D possibly being TRBD2 (6 bases). The CDR3 runs to 15 residues. Trimming stripped 3 bases from V and 2 bases from J, with 15 bases between. Looked up from germline, CDR1 is DFQATT and CDR2 is SNEGSKA (reference sequence). The CDR3 reads CSARAEGRTTDTQYF. The CDR3 DNA reads as TGCAGTGCTAGGGCGGAGGGACGGACCACAGATACGCAGTATTTT.

This clonotype showed up many times. Mismatch with germline at one junction end may stem from a read error. The V call is TRBV5-1, the J call TRBJ2-5; D is unresolved. The CDR3 totals 12 residues. Looked up from germline, CDR1 is SGHRS and CDR2 is YFSETQ. The CDR3 nucleotides are TGTGCCAGCAGTTTACCTCGGGAGACCCAGTACTTC. This translates into CASSLPRETQYF.

Only a few counts were recorded for this clonotype. This rearrangement joins TRBV27 to TRBJ2-6; D not resolved. CDR3 size: 15 residues. The V gene's germline CDR1 is MNHEY and CDR2 SMNVEV (reference sequence). Trimming stripped 7 bases from V and 0 bases from J, with 10 bases between. CDR3 in amino acids: CASTETISGANVLTF. The DNA of the CDR3 is TGTGCCAGCACGGAGACGATCTCTGGGGCCAACGTCCTGACTTTC. The complete variable domain, with remaining parts taken from reference TRBV27 and TRBJ2-6, reads EAQVTQNPRYLITVTGKKLTVTCSQNMNHEYMSWYRQDPGLGLRQIYYSMNVEVTDKGDVPEGYKVSRKEKRNFPLILESPSPNQTSLYFCASTETISGANVLTFGAGSRLTVL.

This clonotype was detected only once. The rearrangement joins TRBV12-3 or TRBV12-4 to TRBJ2-7; possibly TRBD1 or TRBD2 for D (5 bases each). Matching the DNA end better, TRBJ2-5 makes the J call doubtful. The CDR3 is 15 amino acids. CDR3: CASSPTGTREETQYF. CDR3 in DNA: TGTGCCAGCAGTCCGACCGGGACCAGGGAAGAGACCCAGTACTTC.

The chain links TRBV6-5 to TRBJ2-1; the D gene is possibly TRBD2 (5 bases). This CDR3 comprises 13 residues. The V and J ends lost 5 bases and 10 bases respectively, with 15 bases between them. CDR1 is MNHEY, CDR2 SVGAGI, per germline. CDR3 amino acids: CASSRTADYEQFF. The CDR3 DNA is TGTGCCAGCAGTCGGACCGCAGACTACGAGCAGTTCTTC.

This clonotype was recorded once. CDR3: CAISGKTGGEETQYF. The CDR3 DNA follows: TGTGCCATCAGTGGTAAGACAGGGGGCGAGGAGACCCAGTACTTC. The chain links TRBV10-3 to TRBJ2-5; TRBD1 matches at 10 bases. The germline gives CDR1 ENHRY, CDR2 SYGVKD. This CDR3 spans 15 amino acids. V was clipped by 4 bases and J by 5 bases; unmatched bases: 7.

A note on this clonotype: A much larger clonotype is one base distant, so this may be a read error. V and J are TRBV20-1 and TRBJ2-3; D call uncertain. The germline V gene encodes CDR1 DFQATT and CDR2 SNEGSKA (reference sequence). Trimming left V 7 bases short and J 3 bases short, with 2 bases between. The CDR3 totals 9 residues. Here the CDR3 DNA reads TGCAGTGTAACAGATACGCAGTATTTT. Encoded protein: CSVTDTQYF.

The rearrangement uses TRBV27 and TRBJ2-5; 11 nucleotides match TRBD2. Germline trimming cut 5 bases from V and 0 bases from J; bases unmatched to any gene: 8. This CDR3 contains 17 residues. Germline V gene sequence: CDR1 MNHEY, CDR2 SMNVEV (reference sequence). CDR3 loop: CASSPPLAGGYQETQYF. As DNA, the CDR3 is TGTGCCAGCAGTCCACCCTTAGCGGGGGGGTACCAAGAGACCCAGTACTTC.

The genes are TRBV11-2 and TRBJ1-6; tentative D call: TRBD1 (6 bases). This CDR3 region has 19 residues. Between the trimmed V and J ends, which lost 4 bases and 0 bases, there was a span of 19 bases. Germline lookup yields CDR1 SGHAT and CDR2 FQNNGV. This CDR3 is CASSSPRGGPSSYNSPLHF. The CDR3 DNA follows: TGTGCCAGCAGCTCCCCCAGGGGAGGGCCGAGCTCCTATAATTCACCCCTCCACTTT.

The genes are TRBV6-6 and TRBJ2-3; 7 bases map to TRBD1. The trim removed 7 bases at V and 2 bases at J, leaving 3 bases unmatched. CDR1 is MNHNY, CDR2 SVGAGI, per germline (reference sequence). CDR3 length equals 13 residues. CDR3 loop: CASTGTATDTQYF. The CDR3 DNA follows: TGTGCCAGCACAGGGACAGCCACAGATACGCAGTATTTT.

In the case of this clonotype: At one end the junction does not follow the germline gene, possibly because of a read error. The J gene is TRBJ2-1, the V gene TRBV5-1, with 8 positions matching TRBD1. The germline gives CDR1 SGHRS, CDR2 YFSETQ. The CDR3 extends over 15 amino acids. CDR3 nucleotides: TGCGCCAGCAGCAATCCGGGACAGGCGCTCAATGAGCGGTTCTTC. Protein: CASSNPGQALNERFF. The full variable domain, rest sourced from reference TRBV5-1 and TRBJ2-1, is KAGVTQTPRYLIKTRGQQVTLSCSPISGHRSVSWYQQTPGQGLQFLFEYFSETQRNKGNFPGRFSGRQFSNSRSEMNVSTLELGDSALYLCASSNPGQALNERFFGPGTRLTVL.

The table lists this clonotype with a few counts. This chain joins TRBV11-1 and TRBJ2-1, with TRBD1 matching over 9 bases. The CDR3 has 14 amino acids. The germline gives CDR1 SGHAT, CDR2 FQDESV (reference sequence). J gave up 5 bases and V 6 bases, and 5 bases lay outside the gene matches. The CDR3: CASRMDRGHNEQFF. The CDR3 nucleotides read TGTGCCAGCAGAATGGACAGGGGTCACAATGAGCAGTTCTTC. The full variable domain, rest sourced from reference TRBV11-1 and TRBJ2-1, is EAEVAQSPRYKITEKSQAVAFWCDPISGHATLYWYRQILGQGPELLVQFQDESVVDDSQLPKDRFSAERLKGVDSTLKIQPAELGDSAMYLCASRMDRGHNEQFFGPGTRLTVL.

The chain combines TRBV5-1 with TRBJ2-7; a possible D gene is TRBD1 (6 bases). Trimming stripped 1 base from V and 5 bases from J, with 13 bases between. CDR1 and CDR2 (germline): SGHRS, YFSETQ. This CDR3 region has 14 residues. CDR3 protein: CASSLYGTSDEQYF. CDR3 nucleotide sequence: TGCGCCAGCAGCTTGTACGGGACATCGGACGAGCAGTACTTC.

The chain carries TRBV6-6 and TRBJ1-2, with a tentative D call TRBD1 (6 bases). Looked up from germline, CDR1 is MNHNY and CDR2 is SVGAGI (reference sequence). V shed 1 base and J shed 6 bases, with 12 bases lying between them. The CDR3 covers 14 residues. This CDR3 reads CASSYYTGADGYTF. Here the CDR3 DNA reads TGTGCCAGCAGTTACTATACGGGGGCCGATGGCTACACCTTC.

This clonotype was detected only once. The genes are TRBV20-1 and TRBJ1-4; D perhaps matches TRBD1 (5 bases). The germline CDR1 and CDR2 sequences are DFQATT and SNEGSKA (reference sequence). CDR3 size: 15 residues. V gave up 0 bases and J gave up 8 bases, with 16 bases separating them. The CDR3 sequence is CSARDQAGFWEKLFF. In DNA form, the CDR3 reads TGCAGTGCTAGAGATCAGGCAGGGTTTTGGGAAAAACTGTTTTTT.

The chain has TRBV4-3 and TRBJ2-7; D might be TRBD1 (6 bases). V was clipped by 3 bases and J by 4 bases, with 16 bases between them. Germline CDR1 is LGHNA and CDR2 is YSLEER. The CDR3 is 15 amino acids. The CDR3 DNA is TGCGCCAGCAGCCATGTACAGGGAGAGGCTTACGAGCAGTACTTC. Residues: CASSHVQGEAYEQYF.

A few counts support this clonotype. The chain carries TRBV2 and TRBJ2-4, with TRBD1 as a possible D gene (5 bases). The CDR3 covers 15 residues. Germline V gene data show CDR1 as SNHLY and CDR2 as FYNNEI. The germline V and J ends were trimmed by 6 bases and 2 bases, with 14 bases remaining between them. CDR3 DNA sequence: TGTGCCAGCAGCCAACTGAGACAGTCCAAAAACATTCAGTACTTC. Encoded protein: CASSQLRQSKNIQYF.

This clonotype has more than one count but fewer than ten. V usage is TRBV14 and J usage is TRBJ1-2, with no clear D. CDR1 and CDR2 (germline): SGHDN, FVKESK. This CDR3 has 15 residues. The ends were cut back, 1 base at V and 3 bases at J, with 12 bases in the middle. Written as DNA, the CDR3 is TGTGCCAGCAGCCAAGGAGGTCCAGGCCACTATGGCTACACCTTC. Translation: CASSQGGPGHYGYTF.